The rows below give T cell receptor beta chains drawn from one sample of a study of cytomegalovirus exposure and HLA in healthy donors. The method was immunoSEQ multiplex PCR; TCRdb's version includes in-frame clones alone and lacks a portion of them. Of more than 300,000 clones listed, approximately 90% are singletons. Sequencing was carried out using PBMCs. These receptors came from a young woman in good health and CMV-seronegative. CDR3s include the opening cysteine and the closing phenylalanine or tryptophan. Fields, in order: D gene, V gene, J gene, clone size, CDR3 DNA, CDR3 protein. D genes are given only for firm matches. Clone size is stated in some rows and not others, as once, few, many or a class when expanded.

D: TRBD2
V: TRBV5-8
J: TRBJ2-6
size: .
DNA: TGTGCCAGCAGCTTCGGGACTAGCGGGAGAGTTGGGGCCAACGTCCTGACTTTC
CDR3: CASSFGTSGRVGANVLTF

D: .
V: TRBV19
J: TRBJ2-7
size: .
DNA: TGTGCCAGTAGTCTCGAGACCGGGACCTACGAGCAGTACTTC
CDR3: CASSLETGTYEQYF

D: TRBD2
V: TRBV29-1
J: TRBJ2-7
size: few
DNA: TGCAGCGTTCTGAAACTAGCGGGAGTTTCCTACGAGCAGTACTTC
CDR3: CSVLKLAGVSYEQYF

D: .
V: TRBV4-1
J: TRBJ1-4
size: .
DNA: TGCGCCAGCAGCCAACAGGGCTGGGAAAAACTGTTTTTT
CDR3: CASSQQGWEKLFF

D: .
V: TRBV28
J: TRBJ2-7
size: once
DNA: TGTGCCAGCAGTTTAGTTATCGGACTCATAAGCTCCTACGAGCAGTACTTC
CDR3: CASSLVIGLISSYEQYF

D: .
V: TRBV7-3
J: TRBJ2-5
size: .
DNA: TGTGCCAGCAGCCGGGGGACCCGGGTAGGAGAGACCCAGTACTTC
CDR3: CASSRGTRVGETQYF

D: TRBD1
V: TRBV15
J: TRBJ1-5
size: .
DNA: TGTGCCACCAGCAGAGCCCAGGGGGCGTTCAATCAGCCCCAGCATTTT
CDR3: CATSRAQGAFNQPQHF

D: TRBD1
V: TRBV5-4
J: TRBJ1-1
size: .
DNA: TGTGCCAGCAGCTTACAGGGGGCGCACACTGAAGCTTTCTTT
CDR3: CASSLQGAHTEAFF

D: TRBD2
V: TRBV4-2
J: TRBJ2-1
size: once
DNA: TGTGCCAGCAGCCAAGAACTAGCGGGAGGGAGCTCCTACAATGAGCAGTTCTTC
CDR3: CASSQELAGGSSYNEQFF

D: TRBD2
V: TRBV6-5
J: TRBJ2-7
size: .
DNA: TGTGCCAGCAGTCGGACTAGCGGGAGGTACGAGCAGTACTTC
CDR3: CASSRTSGRYEQYF

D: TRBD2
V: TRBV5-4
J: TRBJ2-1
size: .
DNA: TGTGCCAGCAGCCGGGGGGAGCGGATAAATGAGCAGTTCTTC
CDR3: CASSRGERINEQFF

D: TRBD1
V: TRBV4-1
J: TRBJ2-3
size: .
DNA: TGCGCCAGCAGCCAATTCAGGGGGCCCAATACAGATACGCAGTATTTT
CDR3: CASSQFRGPNTDTQYF

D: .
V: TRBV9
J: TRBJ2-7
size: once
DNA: TGTGCCAGCAGCGCGACCGGGACTCGCGACGAGCAGTACTTC
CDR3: CASSATGTRDEQYF

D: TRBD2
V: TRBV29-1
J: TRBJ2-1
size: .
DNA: TGCAGCGTTGATCGCGGGAGGGGGAAAAATGAGCAGTTCTTC
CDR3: CSVDRGRGKNEQFF

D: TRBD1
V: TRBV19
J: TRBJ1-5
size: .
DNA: TGTGCCAGTAGTATGGGACAGGGACCTACGGGTCAGCCCCAGCATTTT
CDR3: CASSMGQGPTGQPQHF

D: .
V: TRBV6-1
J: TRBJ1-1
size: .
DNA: TGTGCCAGCAGGCGGCCAGAGAACACTGAAGCTTTCTTT
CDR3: CASRRPENTEAFF

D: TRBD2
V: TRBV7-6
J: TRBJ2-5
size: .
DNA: TGTGCCAGCAGCCAGGGACTAGCGGGAGTTGAGACCCAGTACTTC
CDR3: CASSQGLAGVETQYF

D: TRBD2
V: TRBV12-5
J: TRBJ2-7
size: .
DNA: TGTGCTAGTGGTTTGAGGGTTGGAGTTCTAGCGGGACTAACCTACGAGCAGTACTTC
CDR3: CASGLRVGVLAGLTYEQYF

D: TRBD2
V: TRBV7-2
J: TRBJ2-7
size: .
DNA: TGTGCCAGCAGCTTAGGGCTAGCGGAAGCCTACGAGCAGTACTTC
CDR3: CASSLGLAEAYEQYF

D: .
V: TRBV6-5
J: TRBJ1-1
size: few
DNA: TGTGCCGTCAACACAGGGCCGGGGACTGAAGCTTTCTTT
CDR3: CAVNTGPGTEAFF

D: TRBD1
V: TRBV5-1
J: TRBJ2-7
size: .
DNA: TGCGCCAGCAGCTCCGGGACAGGCTCCTACGAGCAGTACTTC
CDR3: CASSSGTGSYEQYF

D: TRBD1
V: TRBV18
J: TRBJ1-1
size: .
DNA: TGTGCCAGCTCACCAGGGGACAGGGACGCTGAAGCTTTCTTT
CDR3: CASSPGDRDAEAFF

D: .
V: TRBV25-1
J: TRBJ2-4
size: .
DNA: TGTGCCAGCAGTGAATCTGGGGAGAACCAAAACATTCAGTACTTC
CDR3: CASSESGENQNIQYF

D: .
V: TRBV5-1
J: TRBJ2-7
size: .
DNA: TGCGCCAGCAGCCCCGGGGCCCAGGGGGGCTCCTACGAGCAGTACTTC
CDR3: CASSPGAQGGSYEQYF

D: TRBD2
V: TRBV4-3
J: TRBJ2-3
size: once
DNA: TGCGCCAGCAGCCAACTAGCGGGAACAGATACGCAGTATTTT
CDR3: CASSQLAGTDTQYF

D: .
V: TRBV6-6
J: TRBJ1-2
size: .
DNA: TGTGCCAGCAGTTCCGTGGCGGAGGGAGAGGGTGGCTACACCTTC
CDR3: CASSSVAEGEGGYTF

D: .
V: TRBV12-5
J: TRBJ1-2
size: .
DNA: TGTGCTAGTGGAACTGGACAGAACTATGGCTACACCTTC
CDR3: CASGTGQNYGYTF

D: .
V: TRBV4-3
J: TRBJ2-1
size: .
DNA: TGCGCCAGCAGCCAAGATTCCAACAATGAGCAGTTCTTC
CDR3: CASSQDSNNEQFF

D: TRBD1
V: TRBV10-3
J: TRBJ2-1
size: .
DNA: TGTGCCATCAGGCCGGGACAGCAAGTTCCGAATGAGCAGTTCTTC
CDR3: CAIRPGQQVPNEQFF

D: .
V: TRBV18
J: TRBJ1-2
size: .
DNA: TGTGCCAGCTCACCAGGAGGGTCGAACTATGGCTACACCTTC
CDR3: CASSPGGSNYGYTF